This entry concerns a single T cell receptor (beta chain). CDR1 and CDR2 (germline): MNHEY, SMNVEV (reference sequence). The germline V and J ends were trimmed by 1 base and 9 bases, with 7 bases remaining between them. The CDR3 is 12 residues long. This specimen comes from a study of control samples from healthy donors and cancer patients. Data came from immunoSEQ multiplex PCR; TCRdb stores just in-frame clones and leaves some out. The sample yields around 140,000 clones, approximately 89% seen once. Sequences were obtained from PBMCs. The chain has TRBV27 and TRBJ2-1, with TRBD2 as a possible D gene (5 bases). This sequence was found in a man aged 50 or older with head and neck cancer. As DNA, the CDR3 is TGTGCCAGCAGTTTATTGGGGAGTGAGCAGTTCTTC. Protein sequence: CASSLLGSEQFF.